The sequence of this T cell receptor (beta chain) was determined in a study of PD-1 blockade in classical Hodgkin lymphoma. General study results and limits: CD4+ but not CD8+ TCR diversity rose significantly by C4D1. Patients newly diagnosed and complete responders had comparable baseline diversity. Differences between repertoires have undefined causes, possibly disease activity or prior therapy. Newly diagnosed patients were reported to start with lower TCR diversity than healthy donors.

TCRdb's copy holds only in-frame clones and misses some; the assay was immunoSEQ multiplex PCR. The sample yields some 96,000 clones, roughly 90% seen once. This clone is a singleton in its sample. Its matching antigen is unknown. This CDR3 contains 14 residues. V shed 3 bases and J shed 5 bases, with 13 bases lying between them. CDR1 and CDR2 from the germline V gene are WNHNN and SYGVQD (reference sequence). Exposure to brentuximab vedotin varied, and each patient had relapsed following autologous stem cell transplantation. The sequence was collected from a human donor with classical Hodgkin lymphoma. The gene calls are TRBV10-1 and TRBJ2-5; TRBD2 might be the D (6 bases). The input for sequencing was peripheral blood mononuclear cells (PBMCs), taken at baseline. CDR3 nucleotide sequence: TGCGCCAGCAGTGATCCCAAACGGGGGGAGACCCAGTACTTC. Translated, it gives CASSDPKRGETQYF.